Shown below are 30 T cell receptor beta chains from a single sample sequenced in a study of control samples from healthy donors and cancer patients. Profiled with immunoSEQ multiplex PCR; TCRdb holds only in-frame clones, not every one. The sample holds 120,000 or so clones, approximately 84% seen once. The specimen sequenced was blood. These receptors were collected from a man younger than 35 in good health.

The V call is TRBV29-1, the J call TRBJ2-7; D may be TRBD1 (6 bases). Germline V gives CDR1 SQVTM, CDR2 ANQGSEA. The CDR3 loop spans 14 amino acids. Trimming stripped 3 bases from V and 4 bases from J, with 16 bases between. CDR3 sequence reads: CSVDGRGERYEQYF. CDR3 coding DNA: TGCAGCGTTGATGGCAGGGGAGAGAGATACGAGCAGTACTTC.

The V gene is TRBV13, the J gene TRBJ2-4, with TRBD2 as a possible D gene (5 bases). CDR1 is PRHDT and CDR2 is FYEKMQ in the germline V gene (reference sequence). The CDR3 runs 14 residues. Trimming stripped 4 bases from V and 3 bases from J, with 10 bases between. As DNA, the CDR3 is TGTGCCAGCAGCTCAGGACTGAACAAAAACATTCAGTACTTC. Its translation: CASSSGLNKNIQYF.

The rearrangement uses TRBV28 and TRBJ2-6; D is unresolved. Germline V CDR1 and CDR2: MDHEN, SYDVKM. The V and J ends lost 6 bases and 0 bases respectively, with 18 bases between them. There are 18 residues in the CDR3. CDR3 nucleotide sequence: TGTGCCAGCAGCCTCACCCTTCCGGCCAACTCTGGGGCCAACGTCCTGACTTTC. This codes for CASSLTLPANSGANVLTF.

The V and J genes are TRBV27 and TRBJ2-7, with 7 positions matching TRBD1. Germline CDR1 MNHEY, CDR2 SMNVEV (reference sequence). V shed 5 bases, J shed 5 bases, and the junction held 12 bases outside the gene matches. This CDR3 comprises 15 residues. CDR3 DNA sequence: TGTGCCAGCAGTCCATGGACAGGATGGGGCCACGAGCAGTACTTC. Encoded protein: CASSPWTGWGHEQYF.

J is TRBJ2-1 and V is TRBV5-1; possibly TRBD2 for D (7 bases). CDR1 is SGHRS and CDR2 is YFSETQ in the germline V gene. The V and J ends lost 6 bases and 6 bases respectively, with 19 bases between them. The CDR3 consists of 15 residues. The CDR3 DNA reads as TGCGCCAGCACCAGACTAGCAGAGGGGGTCAATGAGCAGTTCTTC. Encoded protein: CASTRLAEGVNEQFF.

V and J are TRBV9 and TRBJ1-1; D is unclear. The V end lost 4 bases, the J end lost 1 base, and 8 bases lay between the germline ends. The CDR3 loop spans 13 amino acids. Per the germline V gene, CDR1 is SGDLS and CDR2 is YYNGEE. The CDR3 DNA is TGTGCCAGCAGCCCCCAGCGGAACACTGAAGCTTTCTTT. This sequence encodes CASSPQRNTEAFF.

The chain carries TRBV28 and TRBJ1-1, with 9 bases aligning to TRBD1. The CDR3 totals 15 residues. Germline V CDR1 and CDR2: MDHEN, SYDVKM. The V segment lost 6 bases and the J segment 4 bases; nucleotides outside the gene matches: 9. CDR3 amino acids: CASSQGQGRFTEAFF. The CDR3 coding sequence is TGTGCCAGCAGCCAAGGACAGGGGCGGTTCACTGAAGCTTTCTTT. The whole variable domain, remainder taken from reference TRBV28 and TRBJ1-1, is DVKVTQSSRYLVKRTGEKVFLECVQDMDHENMFWYRQDPGLGLRLIYFSYDVKMKEKGDIPEGYSVSREKKERFSLILESASTNQTSMYLCASSQGQGRFTEAFFGQGTRLTVV.

CDR3 sequence: CASSIGRSSYNEQFF. The CDR3 DNA reads as TGTGCCAGTAGTATAGGAAGAAGCTCCTACAATGAGCAGTTCTTC. The rearrangement uses TRBV19 and TRBJ2-1; D is uncertain. CDR1 and CDR2 from the germline V gene are LNHDA and SQIVND (reference sequence). The CDR3 length is 15 residues. V gave up 1 base and J gave up 0 bases, with 7 bases separating them.

This clone occurred a few times. The genes are TRBV6-5 and TRBJ1-6; 8 positions match TRBD1. The ends lost 0 bases at V and 9 bases at J; junction bases unmatched: 4. The CDR3 is 15 residues long. The germline CDR1 and CDR2 sequences are MNHEY and SVGAGI. The CDR3, as DNA: TGTGCCAGCAGTTACTCGTCAGGACAGGGTTCACCCCTCCACTTT. Translated: CASSYSSGQGSPLHF.

The chain links TRBV27 to TRBJ1-2; D remains unclear. The V gene's germline CDR1 is MNHEY and CDR2 SMNVEV (reference sequence). The CDR3 is made up of 14 amino acids. Trimming shortened V by 6 bases and J by 4 bases, and 15 bases separated the two germline ends. CDR3 coding DNA: TGTGCCAGCAGGGCCCCCCACCGGGCCTATGGCTACACCTTC. Protein: CASRAPHRAYGYTF.

This chain uses TRBV5-1 with TRBJ1-1; TRBD1 aligns across 7 bases. Per germline, CDR1 SGHRS and CDR2 YFSETQ. The V gene end was trimmed by 3 bases and the J gene end by 7 bases; junction bases not matched to a gene: 9. This CDR3 has 14 residues. In nucleotides, the CDR3 is TGCGCCAGCAGCTACGACAGGGATTTATTTGAAGCTTTCTTT. Its translation is CASSYDRDLFEAFF.

The chain uses TRBV19 and TRBJ1-4; D is undetermined. Germline CDR1 LNHDA, CDR2 SQIVND (reference sequence). The ends were cut back, 5 bases at V and 8 bases at J, with 12 bases in the middle. The CDR3 is 13 residues long. The CDR3 sequence: CASSRGGGEKLFF. CDR3 coding DNA: TGTGCCAGTAGTCGGGGAGGAGGCGAAAAACTGTTTTTT. Full variable domain (missing parts from reference TRBV19 and TRBJ1-4): DGGITQSPKYLFRKEGQNVTLSCEQNLNHDAMYWYRQDPGQGLRLIYYSQIVNDFQKGDIAEGYSVSREKKESFPLTVTSAQKNPTAFYLCASSRGGGEKLFFGSGTQLSVL.

This rearrangement joins TRBV25-1 to TRBJ1-5; tentative D call: TRBD1 (5 bases). CDR1 MGHDK and CDR2 SYGVNS come from the germline V gene. The CDR3 is made up of 15 amino acids. Trimming pared 3 bases from V and 0 bases from J, leaving 9 bases between. The CDR3 loop is CASSELGGSNQPQHF. CDR3 bases: TGTGCCAGCAGTGAGCTCGGGGGTAGCAATCAGCCCCAGCATTTT. The whole variable domain, remainder taken from reference TRBV25-1 and TRBJ1-5, is EADIYQTPRYLVIGTGKKITLECSQTMGHDKMYWYQQDPGMELHLIHYSYGVNSTEKGDLSSESTVSRIRTEHFPLTLESARPSHTSQYLCASSELGGSNQPQHFGDGTRLSIL.

V is TRBV4-3 and J is TRBJ2-7, with TRBD1 identical over 7 bases. Trimming at V came to 3 bases and at J to 4 bases, leaving 12 bases not matched to a gene. The CDR3 sequence is 16 residues long. CDR1 is LGHNA, CDR2 YSLEER, per germline. The CDR3 bases are TGCGCCAGCAGCCAGGATACGACAGGGTGGTTTTACGAGCAGTACTTC. It codes for CASSQDTTGWFYEQYF.

This sequence joins TRBV3-1 (or the pseudogene TRBV3-2) and TRBJ1-1; 7 bases line up with TRBD1. This CDR3 contains 15 residues. The junction had 6 bases not matched to a gene; V was cut back by 3 bases and J by 2 bases. The germline gives CDR1 LGHDT, CDR2 YNNKEL (reference sequence). CDR3 coding DNA: TGTGCCAGCAGCCACGAGGAGGGGGCTAACACTGAAGCTTTCTTT. Translation gives CASSHEEGANTEAFF.

The chain combines TRBV19 with TRBJ1-1; possibly TRBD1 for D (5 bases). V lost 3 bases, J lost 10 bases, and 12 bases lay in between. CDR3 length equals 12 residues. CDR1 is LNHDA and CDR2 is SQIVND in the germline V gene (reference sequence). CDR3 nucleotides: TGTGCCAGTAGTATGAGGGGTGGTGGAGCTTTCTTT. This gives the protein CASSMRGGGAFF.

Comment on this clone: The DNA is left out, because the CDR3 cannot be placed on it with certainty; the CDR3 is given as TCRdb lists it. J is TRBJ1-1 and V is TRBV27. The CDR3 contains 17 residues when both ends are counted. Germline CDR1 MNHEY, CDR2 SMNVEV (reference sequence). CDR3 sequence: CASSFELRASVGTEAFF.

The chain carries TRBV2 and TRBJ1-6; tentative D call: TRBD1 (6 bases). V was clipped by 4 bases and J by 10 bases, with 17 bases between them. The germline gives CDR1 SNHLY, CDR2 FYNNEI. CDR3 length: 15 amino acids. The CDR3 loop is CASSVRGAGESPLHF. The CDR3 DNA follows: TGTGCCAGCAGTGTTCGGGGGGCTGGGGAATCACCCCTCCACTTT.

The chain carries TRBV18 and TRBJ1-1; 9 bases agree with TRBD1. The germline gives CDR1 KGHSH, CDR2 LQKENI. The CDR3 runs to 15 residues. The V segment lost 5 bases and the J segment 7 bases; nucleotides outside the gene matches: 11. The CDR3 coding sequence is TGTGCCAGCTCAGGAGCACAGGGGGCGAGGGTTGAAGCTTTCTTT. It encodes CASSGAQGARVEAFF.

The chain couples TRBV19 to TRBJ1-4; maybe TRBD1 (6 bases). From germline, CDR1 is LNHDA and CDR2 SQIVND (reference sequence). This CDR3 comprises 13 residues. Between the trimmed V and J ends, which lost 2 bases and 10 bases, there was a span of 11 bases. The CDR3 spells CASSISQGRKLFF. The CDR3 coding sequence is TGTGCCAGTAGTATATCGCAGGGGAGAAAACTGTTTTTT.

This clone appeared once. The chain joins TRBV30 to TRBJ2-1; 8 bases are a match to TRBD2. V shed 4 bases, J shed 7 bases, and the junction held 12 bases outside the gene matches. Germline V gene sequence: CDR1 GTSNPN, CDR2 SVGIG (reference sequence). The length of the CDR3 is 15 residues. The CDR3 reads CAWTREGLSRNEQFF. The CDR3 bases are TGTGCCTGGACCCGGGAGGGACTGAGCCGAAATGAGCAGTTCTTC. The full variable domain, in which reference TRBV30 and TRBJ2-1 provide the parts outside the CDR3, is SQTIHQWPATLVQPVGSPLSLECTVEGTSNPNLYWYRQAAGRGLQLLFYSVGIGQISSEVPQNLSASRPQDRQFILSSKKLLLSDSGFYLCAWTREGLSRNEQFFGPGTRLTVL.

The CDR3 loop is CASSLGGGHSEAFF. The CDR3, as DNA: TGTGCCAGCAGCTTAGGCGGGGGGCACAGTGAAGCTTTCTTT. V and J are TRBV7-3 and TRBJ1-1, with TRBD1 as a possible D gene (6 bases). The V gene lost 2 bases and the J gene lost 7 bases, with 14 bases spanning the gap. Germline CDR1 SGHTA, CDR2 FQGTGA. CDR3 size: 14 residues.

The V and J genes are TRBV7-8 and TRBJ2-7; the match to TRBD2 covers 7 bases. V lost 5 bases and J lost 7; bases outside the gene matches: 14. The CDR3 runs 15 residues. CDR1 is SGHVS, CDR2 FQNEAQ, per germline. CDR3 sequence (DNA): TGTGCCAGCAGCATCCCCGAGATAGCGGGTCGTGAGCAGTACTTC. Protein sequence: CASSIPEIAGREQYF.

This chain uses TRBV15 with TRBJ2-7, with D possibly TRBD2 on 6 matching bases. V lost 1 base to trimming and J lost 6 bases, with 13 bases between them. Per germline, CDR1 LNHNV and CDR2 YYDKDF (reference sequence). The CDR3 runs to 14 residues. CDR3 amino acids: CATSRGLDSSEQYF. The CDR3 bases are TGTGCCACCAGCAGAGGACTAGACAGTAGCGAGCAGTACTTC.

The gene calls are TRBV29-1 and TRBJ1-1; TRBD1 matches at 7 bases. J lost 0 bases, V lost 6 bases, and 4 bases had no gene match. CDR1 and CDR2 (germline): SQVTM, ANQGSEA. CDR3 size: 13 residues. The CDR3 protein is CSVPGQMNTEAFF. The CDR3 DNA is TGCAGCGTGCCGGGACAGATGAACACTGAAGCTTTCTTT.

The chain links TRBV13 to TRBJ2-7, with TRBD1 matching over 7 bases. The V gene end was trimmed by 5 bases and the J gene end by 6 bases; junction bases not matched to a gene: 13. Per the germline V gene, CDR1 is PRHDT and CDR2 is FYEKMQ (reference sequence). The CDR3 is 15 amino acids. The CDR3 DNA sequence: TGTGCCAGCAGCCCCTGGACAGGCAAGATAGGCGAGCAGTACTTC. Its translation is CASSPWTGKIGEQYF.

V is TRBV6-1 and J is TRBJ2-7; no firm D call. The V end lost 0 bases, the J end lost 0 bases, and 3 bases lay between the germline ends. The germline CDR1 and CDR2 sequences are MNHNS and SASEGT. The CDR3 extends over 13 amino acids. The CDR3 loop reads CASSEAHSYEQYF. CDR3 nucleotides: TGTGCCAGCAGTGAAGCGCACTCCTACGAGCAGTACTTC.

This clone was detected a few times. The chain uses TRBV5-6 and TRBJ2-1, with a tentative D call TRBD1 (6 bases). Trimming removed 5 bases at V and 3 bases at J, with 9 bases between. Germline V gives CDR1 SGHDT, CDR2 YYEEEE. The CDR3 has 13 residues. Here the CDR3 reads CASRQGYYNEQFF. The CDR3, as DNA: TGTGCCAGCAGACAGGGATACTACAATGAGCAGTTCTTC.

This clone was picked up a small number of times. The gene calls are TRBV2 and TRBJ1-5; no reliable D call. This CDR3 contains 12 residues. Germline loops: CDR1 SNHLY, CDR2 FYNNEI. With 8 bases removed from V and 4 bases from J, the gap between germline ends came to 9 bases. The CDR3 loop is CASVSPNQPQHF. The DNA of the CDR3 is TGTGCCAGCGTATCGCCAAATCAGCCCCAGCATTTT.

The rearrangement joins TRBV27 to TRBJ2-2; D call uncertain. The length of the CDR3 is 15 residues. V lost 5 bases and J 1 base, leaving 11 bases between the germline ends. CDR1 and CDR2 (germline): MNHEY, SMNVEV (reference sequence). The chain's CDR3 is CASSPLSGNTGELFF. The CDR3 DNA reads as TGTGCCAGCAGTCCTTTGTCAGGGAACACCGGGGAGCTGTTTTTT.